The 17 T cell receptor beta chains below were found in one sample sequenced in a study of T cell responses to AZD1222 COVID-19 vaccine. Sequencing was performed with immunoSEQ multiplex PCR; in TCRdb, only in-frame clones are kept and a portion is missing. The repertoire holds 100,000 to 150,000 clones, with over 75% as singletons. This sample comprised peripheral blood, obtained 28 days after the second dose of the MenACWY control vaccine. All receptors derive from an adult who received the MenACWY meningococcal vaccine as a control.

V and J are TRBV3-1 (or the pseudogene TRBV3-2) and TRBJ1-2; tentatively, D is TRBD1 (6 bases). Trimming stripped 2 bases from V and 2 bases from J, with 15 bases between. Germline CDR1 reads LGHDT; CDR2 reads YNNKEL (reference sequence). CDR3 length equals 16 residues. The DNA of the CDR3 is TGTGCCAGCAGCCAACGGTCGGGCAGGGGAAACTATGGCTACACCTTC. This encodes CASSQRSGRGNYGYTF.

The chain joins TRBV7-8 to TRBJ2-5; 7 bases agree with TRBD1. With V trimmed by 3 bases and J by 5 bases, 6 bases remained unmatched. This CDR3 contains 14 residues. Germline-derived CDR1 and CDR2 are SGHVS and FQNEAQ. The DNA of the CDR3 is TGTGCCAGCAGCTTTACAGGGGTAGGGGAGACCCAGTACTTC. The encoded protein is CASSFTGVGETQYF.

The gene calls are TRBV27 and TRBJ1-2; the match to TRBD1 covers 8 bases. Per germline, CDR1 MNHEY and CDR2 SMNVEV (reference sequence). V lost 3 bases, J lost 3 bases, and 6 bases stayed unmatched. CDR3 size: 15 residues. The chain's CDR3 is CASSFAPTGDYGYTF. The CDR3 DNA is TGTGCCAGCAGTTTTGCCCCGACAGGGGACTATGGCTACACCTTC.

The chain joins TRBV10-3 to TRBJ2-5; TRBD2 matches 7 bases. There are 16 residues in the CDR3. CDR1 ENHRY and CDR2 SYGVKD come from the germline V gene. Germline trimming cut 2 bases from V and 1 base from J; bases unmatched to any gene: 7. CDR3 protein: CAISEPAGVPQETQYF. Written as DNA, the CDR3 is TGTGCCATCAGTGAGCCGGCGGGGGTCCCCCAAGAGACCCAGTACTTC.

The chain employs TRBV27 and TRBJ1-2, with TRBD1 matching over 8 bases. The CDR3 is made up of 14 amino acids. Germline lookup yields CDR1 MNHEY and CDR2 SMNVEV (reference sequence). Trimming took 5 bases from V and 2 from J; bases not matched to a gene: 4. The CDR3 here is CASSHQGANYGYTF. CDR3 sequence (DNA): TGTGCCAGCAGTCATCAGGGGGCCAACTATGGCTACACCTTC.

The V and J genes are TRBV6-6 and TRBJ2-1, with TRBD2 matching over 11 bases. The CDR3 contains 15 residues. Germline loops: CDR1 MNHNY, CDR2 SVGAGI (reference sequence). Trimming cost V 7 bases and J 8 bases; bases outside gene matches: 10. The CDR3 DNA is TGTGCCAGCACCCAAGGGAGACTAGCGGGGCATGAGCAGTTCTTC. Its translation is CASTQGRLAGHEQFF.

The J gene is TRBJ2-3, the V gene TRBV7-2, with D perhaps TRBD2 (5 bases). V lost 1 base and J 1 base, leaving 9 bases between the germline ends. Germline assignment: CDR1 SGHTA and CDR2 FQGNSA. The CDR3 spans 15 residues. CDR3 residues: CASSLVATRTDTQYF. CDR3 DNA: TGTGCCAGCAGCTTAGTAGCGACCCGCACAGATACGCAGTATTTT.

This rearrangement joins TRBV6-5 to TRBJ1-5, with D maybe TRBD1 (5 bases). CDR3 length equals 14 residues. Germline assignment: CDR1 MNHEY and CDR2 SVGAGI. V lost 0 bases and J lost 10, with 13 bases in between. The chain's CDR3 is CASSYSRSGEPQHF. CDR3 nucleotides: TGTGCCAGCAGTTACTCTAGATCGGGGGAACCCCAGCATTTT.

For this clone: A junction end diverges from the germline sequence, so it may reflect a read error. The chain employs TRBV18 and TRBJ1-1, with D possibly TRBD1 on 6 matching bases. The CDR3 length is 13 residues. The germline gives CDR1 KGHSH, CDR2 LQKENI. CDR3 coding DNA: TGTGCCAGCTCAGCACCCGGGACACAGGAAGCTTTCTTT. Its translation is CASSAPGTQEAFF.

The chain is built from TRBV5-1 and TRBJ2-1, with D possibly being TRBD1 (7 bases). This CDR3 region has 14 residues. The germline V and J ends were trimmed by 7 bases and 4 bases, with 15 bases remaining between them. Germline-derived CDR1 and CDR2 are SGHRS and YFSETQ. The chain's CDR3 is CASADQGGYNEQFF. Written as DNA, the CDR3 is TGCGCCAGCGCCGATCAGGGGGGTTACAATGAGCAGTTCTTC.

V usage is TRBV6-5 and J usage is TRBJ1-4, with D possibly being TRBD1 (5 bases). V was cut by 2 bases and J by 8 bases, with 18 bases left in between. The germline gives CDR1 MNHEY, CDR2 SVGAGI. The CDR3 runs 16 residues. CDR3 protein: CASSYLRLGAGEKLFF. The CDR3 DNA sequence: TGTGCCAGCAGTTACCTAAGACTAGGGGCGGGAGAAAAACTGTTTTTT.

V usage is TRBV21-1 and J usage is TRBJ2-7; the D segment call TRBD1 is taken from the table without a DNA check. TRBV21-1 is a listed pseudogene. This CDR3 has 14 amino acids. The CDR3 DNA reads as TGTGCCAGCAGCAGAGACAGGGGATCCTACGAGCAGTACTTC. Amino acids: CASSRDRGSYEQYF.

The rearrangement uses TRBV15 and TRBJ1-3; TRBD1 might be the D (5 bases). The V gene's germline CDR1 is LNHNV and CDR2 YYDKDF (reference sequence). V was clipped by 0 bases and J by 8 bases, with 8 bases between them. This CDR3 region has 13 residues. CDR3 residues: CATSRDTGDTIYF. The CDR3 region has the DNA TGTGCCACCAGCAGAGATACGGGGGACACCATATATTTT.

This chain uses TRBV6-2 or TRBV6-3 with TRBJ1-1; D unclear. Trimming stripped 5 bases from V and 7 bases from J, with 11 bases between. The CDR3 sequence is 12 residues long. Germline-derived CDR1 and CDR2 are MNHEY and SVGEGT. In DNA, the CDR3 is TGTGCCAGCAGTCTTTCACTGTATGAAGCTTTCTTT. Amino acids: CASSLSLYEAFF.

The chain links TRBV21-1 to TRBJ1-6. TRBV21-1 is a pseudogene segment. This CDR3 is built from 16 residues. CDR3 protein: CARKAGNPSLASPLHF. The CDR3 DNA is TGTGCCAGAAAAGCGGGGAATCCGAGCCTGGCTTCACCCCTCCACTTT.

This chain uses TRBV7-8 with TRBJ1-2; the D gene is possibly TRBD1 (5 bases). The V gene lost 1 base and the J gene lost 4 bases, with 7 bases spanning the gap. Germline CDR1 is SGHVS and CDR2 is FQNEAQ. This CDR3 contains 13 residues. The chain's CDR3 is CASSLEGIYGYTF. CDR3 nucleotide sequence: TGTGCCAGCAGCTTAGAGGGGATCTATGGCTACACCTTC.

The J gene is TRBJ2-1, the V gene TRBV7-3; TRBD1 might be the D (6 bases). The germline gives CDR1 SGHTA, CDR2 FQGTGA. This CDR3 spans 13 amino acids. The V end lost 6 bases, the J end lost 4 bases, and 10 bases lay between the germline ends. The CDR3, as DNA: TGTGCCAGCAGTCGGGACACTTACAATGAGCAGTTCTTC. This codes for CASSRDTYNEQFF. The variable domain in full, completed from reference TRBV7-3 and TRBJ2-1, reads GAGVSQTPSNKVTEKGKYVELRCDPISGHTALYWYRQSLGQGPEFLIYFQGTGAADDSGLPNDRFFAVRPEGSVSTLKIQRTERGDSAVYLCASSRDTYNEQFFGPGTRLTVL.